One sample yielded the 23 T cell receptor beta chains listed below, sequenced in a study of blood T cells in healthy people across ages. Sample-barcoded 5' priming and a J-beta primer mix drove a second PCR of 7 to 11 cycles. From the 5' RACE reads, TCRdb called clonotypes with MiXCR, one entry per CDR3 protein. The sample holds roughly 730,000 distinct CDR3 sequences; about 56% are singletons and the top ten take roughly 25%. Sample: blood. The receptor set was obtained from a man aged 40-55 years in good health.

The V and J genes are TRBV6-2 or TRBV6-3 and TRBJ1-2; D unresolved. Trimming left V 3 bases short and J 8 bases short, with 10 bases between. This CDR3 is built from 12 residues. The germline V gene encodes CDR1 MNHEY and CDR2 SVGEGT. The CDR3 region is CASSYIEVGYTF. The CDR3 region has the DNA TGTGCCAGCAGTTATATCGAGGTCGGCTACACCTTC.

The chain couples TRBV28 to TRBJ2-3, with TRBD2 matching over 13 bases. The CDR3 covers 16 residues. Germline CDR1 and CDR2: MDHEN and SYDVKM. Trimming took 5 bases from V and 6 from J; bases not matched to a gene: 8. The CDR3 region has the DNA TGTGCCAGCAGTGGGGGACTAGCGGGGACCACGGATACGCAGTATTTT. This codes for CASSGGLAGTTDTQYF.

In regard to this clonotype: One junction end does not reproduce the germline sequence, and a read error may be involved. The J gene is TRBJ2-1, the V gene TRBV2; possible D gene TRBD2, 6 bases. The CDR3 has 14 amino acids. Germline V gives CDR1 SNHLY, CDR2 FYNNEI. The CDR3 protein is CASSVWRGGNGQFF. CDR3 in DNA: TGTGCCAGCAGTGTATGGCGGGGAGGCAATGGGCAGTTCTTC. Looking up the rest from reference TRBV2 and TRBJ2-1 gives the full variable domain: EPEVTQTPSHQVTQMGQEVILRCVPISNHLYFYWYRQILGQKVEFLVSFYNNEISEKSEIFDDQFSVERPDGSNFTLKIRSTKLEDSAMYFCASSVWRGGNGQFFGPGTRLTVL.

The chain combines TRBV6-2 or TRBV6-3 with TRBJ2-7, with D possibly TRBD1 on 6 matching bases. CDR3 length: 15 residues. Looked up from germline, CDR1 is MNHEY and CDR2 is SVGEGT. V was pared by 7 bases and J by 2 bases, with 18 bases between. The CDR3 bases are TGTGCCAGCACTCCGTGGGGGCAAATCACCTACGAGCAGTACTTC. This gives the protein CASTPWGQITYEQYF.

This clonotype showed up just a few times. The chain employs TRBV4-1 and TRBJ1-1, with D perhaps matching TRBD1 (5 bases). With 0 bases removed from V and 4 bases from J, the gap between germline ends came to 12 bases. Germline V CDR1 and CDR2: MGHRA, YSYEKL. The CDR3 is 15 residues long. The CDR3: CASSQDPGYPTEAFF. The DNA for the CDR3 is TGCGCCAGCAGCCAAGATCCAGGGTACCCCACTGAAGCTTTCTTT.

The V gene is TRBV6-1, the J gene TRBJ1-2; D remains unclear. This CDR3 is built from 13 residues. V was cut by 6 bases and J by 4 bases, with 12 bases left in between. Germline V CDR1 and CDR2: MNHNS, SASEGT. The CDR3 region is CASSHRESYGYTF. The CDR3 nucleotides are TGTGCCAGCAGCCACAGAGAGAGCTATGGCTACACCTTC.

The chain has TRBV3-2 and TRBJ2-7. TRBV3-2 is a documented pseudogene. The CDR3 extends over 10 amino acids. CDR3 in DNA: TGTGCCAGCAACTCCTACGAGCAGTACTTC. Protein product: CASNSYEQYF.

The chain links TRBV5-1 to TRBJ2-1; no clear D gene. This CDR3 has 14 amino acids. V gave up 0 bases and J gave up 7 bases, with 11 bases separating them. Germline V CDR1 and CDR2: SGHRS, YFSETQ. The CDR3 region is CASSLEGPLNEQFF. CDR3 nucleotide sequence: TGCGCCAGCAGCTTGGAGGGTCCTCTAAATGAGCAGTTCTTC.

V and J are TRBV7-2 and TRBJ2-4; D remains ambiguous. The length of the CDR3 is 13 residues. CDR1 is SGHTA and CDR2 is FQGNSA in the germline V gene. V gave up 3 bases and J gave up 6 bases, with 9 bases separating them. In DNA form, the CDR3 reads TGTGCCAGCAGCTTTGGTACAGCAAACATTCAGTACTTC. This gives the protein CASSFGTANIQYF.

Ten or more counts support this clonotype. The CDR3 sequence: CASSLDGSGANVLTF. The CDR3 region has the DNA TGCGCCAGCAGCTTGGACGGCTCTGGGGCCAACGTCCTGACTTTC. The chain has TRBV5-1 and TRBJ2-6; D unclear. Trimming left V 0 bases short and J 0 bases short, with 4 bases between. Germline CDR1 SGHRS, CDR2 YFSETQ. There are 15 residues in the CDR3.

This chain links TRBV3-1 with TRBJ2-3, with TRBD1 identical over 8 bases. Trimming at V came to 5 bases and at J to 3 bases, leaving 4 bases not matched to a gene. Germline CDR1 LGHDT, CDR2 YNNKEL (reference sequence). The CDR3 has 14 residues. The CDR3 DNA reads as TGTGCCAGCAGCGAGACAGGGGAGACAGATACGCAGTATTTT. Translated: CASSETGETDTQYF.

The rearrangement links TRBV7-2 to TRBJ2-5; 8 bases line up with TRBD1. Germline assignment: CDR1 SGHTA and CDR2 FQGNSA. This CDR3 has 16 amino acids. J lost 4 bases, V lost 4 bases, and 11 bases had no gene match. The CDR3 sequence is CASSSVLQGGSETQYF. DNA of the CDR3: TGTGCCAGCAGCTCCGTCTTACAGGGGGGTTCAGAGACCCAGTACTTC.

This sequence joins TRBV29-1 and TRBJ2-7, with TRBD2 matching over 8 bases. V was pared by 6 bases and J by 6 bases, with 10 bases of the junction left unmatched. The CDR3 totals 13 residues. The germline CDR1 and CDR2 sequences are SQVTM and ANQGSEA. CDR3 sequence (DNA): TGCAGCGTGCAACGGGAGGGCCTGGTCGAGCAGTACTTC. Residues: CSVQREGLVEQYF.

V usage is TRBV3-1 and J usage is TRBJ2-5; D is unresolved. Germline V gene data show CDR1 as LGHDT and CDR2 as YNNKEL (reference sequence). The CDR3 contains 16 residues. V was cut by 0 bases and J by 5 bases, with 16 bases left in between. CDR3 DNA sequence: TGTGCCAGCAGCCAAGAGTACGGAACGGTTAGGGAGACCCAGTACTTC. Encoded protein: CASSQEYGTVRETQYF.

The chain combines TRBV6-5 with TRBJ2-7; the D is unclear. V was trimmed by 10 bases and J by 7 bases, leaving 11 bases between them. This CDR3 has 10 residues. Germline V CDR1 and CDR2: MNHEY, SVGAGI. The CDR3: CATYGREQYF. The CDR3 nucleotides read TGTGCCACCTATGGGCGAGAGCAGTACTTC.

The rearrangement joins TRBV19 to TRBJ1-4; the D is unclear. Trimming took off 3 bases at V and 0 bases at J, with 11 bases between the two ends. The CDR3 covers 16 residues. Looked up from germline, CDR1 is LNHDA and CDR2 is SQIVND (reference sequence). This chain's CDR3 is CASSMDHTTTNEKLFF. In DNA form, the CDR3 reads TGTGCCAGTAGTATGGACCACACGACAACTAATGAAAAACTGTTTTTT.

The rearrangement joins TRBV5-1 to TRBJ2-3; 9 bases fit TRBD2. The V and J ends lost 8 bases and 3 bases, in that order; junction bases with no gene match: 13. Germline V lookup: CDR1 SGHRS, CDR2 YFSETQ. The CDR3 loop spans 16 amino acids. CDR3 DNA: TGCGCCAGTAGAGCAAGCGGGAGGTTAGGGACAGATACGCAGTATTTT. Translation: CASRASGRLGTDTQYF.

The chain is built from TRBV18 and TRBJ2-5; 9 bases are shared with TRBD1. The J segment lost 11 bases and the V segment lost 5 bases, leaving 15 bases of the junction unmatched. Germline CDR1 and CDR2: KGHSH and LQKENI. There are 15 residues in the CDR3. The CDR3 loop is CASSSVRTGELEQYF. The CDR3 nucleotides are TGTGCCAGCTCATCAGTACGGACAGGGGAGCTGGAGCAGTACTTC.

In the case of this clonotype: Germline and junction disagree at one end, which may indicate a read error. The chain links TRBV6-5 to TRBJ2-5; 7 positions match TRBD2. The germline V gene encodes CDR1 MNHEY and CDR2 SVGAGI. The CDR3 is made up of 17 amino acids. In DNA, the CDR3 is TGTGCCGGCAGTTCACTAAGGGAGGGAGGGTACCAAGAGACCCAGTACTTC. Protein: CAGSSLREGGYQETQYF.

The CDR3, as DNA: TGTGCCAGCAGCCCCCGAGGATGGCAGGGGGCCGGTTGTGATGCGCAGTATTTT. Its translation is CASSPRGWQGAGCDAQYF. V is TRBV21-1 and J is TRBJ2-3; the D call in the table, TRBD1, was not verified against the DNA. TRBV21-1 counts as a pseudogene. The CDR3 consists of 18 residues.

The sample holds one count of this clonotype. This rearrangement joins TRBV7-3 to TRBJ2-7; 12 nucleotides align to TRBD1. The junction had 5 bases not matched to a gene; V was cut back by 2 bases and J by 6 bases. Germline V gives CDR1 SGHTA, CDR2 FQGTGA. The CDR3 loop spans 15 amino acids. The CDR3 bases are TGTGCCAGCAGCTTAGGGACAGGGGGCCCATTCGAGCAGTACTTC. This translates into CASSLGTGGPFEQYF.

The CDR3 DNA is TGTGCCAGCAGCCAGGCCGGGGAGGGGTGGGAGACCCAGTACTTC. This encodes CASSQAGEGWETQYF. The V gene is TRBV7-2, the J gene TRBJ2-5; TRBD2 matches at 7 bases. V lost 5 bases and J lost 5; bases outside the gene matches: 11. Germline V CDR1 and CDR2: SGHTA, FQGNSA. The CDR3 is made up of 15 amino acids.

CDR3 nucleotides: TGCAGCGTTGTAGGCAGGGACGGCTACACCTTC. Protein product: CSVVGRDGYTF. The chain carries TRBV29-1 and TRBJ1-2; D may be TRBD1 (5 bases). Trimming left V 4 bases short and J 8 bases short, with 11 bases between. Germline-derived CDR1 and CDR2 are SQVTM and ANQGSEA. CDR3 length: 11 residues.